Each of the 31 T cell receptor beta chains below was sequenced from the same sample in a study of cytomegalovirus exposure and HLA in healthy donors. PCR used 60 Vbeta primers and 13 Jbeta primers. Sequencing was performed with immunoSEQ multiplex PCR; in TCRdb, only in-frame clones are kept and a portion is missing. The repertoire consists of 120,000 or so clones, with around 80% occurring once and the leading ten covering more than 1%. Sequencing was performed on PBMCs. The receptors were gathered from a female donor in good health and CMV-seronegative.

V gene TRBV18 combines with J gene TRBJ2-5, with D tentatively TRBD1 (5 bases). There are 17 residues in the CDR3. Trimming stripped 2 bases from V and 4 bases from J, with 20 bases between. The V gene's germline CDR1 is KGHSH and CDR2 LQKENI. The CDR3 loop is CASSPNSPSGRIETQYF. The CDR3 DNA follows: TGTGCCAGCTCACCAAATAGTCCTTCAGGGCGGATAGAGACCCAGTACTTC.

The CDR3 DNA follows: TGCGCCAGCAGCTTGGTGGGACTTCTACACAATGAGCAGTTCTTC. This codes for CASSLVGLLHNEQFF. The chain employs TRBV5-1 and TRBJ2-1, with D possibly TRBD2 on 6 matching bases. The CDR3 extends over 15 amino acids. Deletions cut 0 bases from V and 5 bases from J, with 12 bases between. Germline V gene lookup returns CDR1 SGHRS and CDR2 YFSETQ.

The chain links TRBV5-1 to TRBJ1-4; 7 positions agree with TRBD1. Germline CDR1 reads SGHRS; CDR2 reads YFSETQ. The CDR3 is 15 residues long. J lost 2 bases, V lost 7 bases, and 8 bases had no gene match. The CDR3 nucleotides are TGCGCCAGCGTTCGTGGGACAGACACTAATGAAAAACTGTTTTTT. This encodes CASVRGTDTNEKLFF. Drawing the rest from reference TRBV5-1 and TRBJ1-4, the complete variable domain is KAGVTQTPRYLIKTRGQQVTLSCSPISGHRSVSWYQQTPGQGLQFLFEYFSETQRNKGNFPGRFSGRQFSNSRSEMNVSTLELGDSALYLCASVRGTDTNEKLFFGSGTQLSVL.

This clone was observed a few times. The chain couples TRBV2 to TRBJ1-5; D is ambiguous. V was trimmed by 7 bases and J by 5 bases, leaving 12 bases between them. Germline V gene lookup returns CDR1 SNHLY and CDR2 FYNNEI. CDR3 length equals 13 residues. CDR3 protein: CASIRDPDQPQHF. CDR3 nucleotides: TGTGCCAGCATACGGGATCCCGATCAGCCCCAGCATTTT.

This clone was detected a few times. The rearrangement uses TRBV2 and TRBJ2-7; 7 positions match TRBD1. Germline V lookup: CDR1 SNHLY, CDR2 FYNNEI. V was clipped by 8 bases and J by 3 bases; unmatched bases: 7. This CDR3 spans 13 amino acids. The CDR3 coding sequence is TGTGCCAGCTCACCCGGGACAGTCTACGAGCAGTACTTC. This sequence encodes CASSPGTVYEQYF.

J is TRBJ1-1 and V is TRBV9, with 9 bases lining up with TRBD1. Germline CDR1 and CDR2: SGDLS and YYNGEE. Losses at the gene ends were 1 base for V and 10 bases for J; bases not matched to a gene: 14. The CDR3 totals 16 residues. The CDR3 spells CASSVTPLGTGSIAFF. The CDR3, as DNA: TGTGCCAGCAGCGTAACCCCCCTCGGGACAGGGTCAATAGCTTTCTTT.

V usage is TRBV10-3 and J usage is TRBJ2-7; TRBD1 aligns across 7 bases. The CDR3 has 13 residues. The V and J ends lost 10 bases and 0 bases, in that order; junction bases with no gene match: 6. Germline V CDR1 and CDR2: ENHRY, SYGVKD. The chain's CDR3 is CATRQGLSYEQYF. The CDR3 coding sequence is TGTGCCACCAGACAGGGCCTCTCCTACGAGCAGTACTTC.

The chain links TRBV6-1 to TRBJ1-2; the match to TRBD1 covers 10 bases. V was clipped by 5 bases and J by 3 bases; unmatched bases: 6. This CDR3 region has 15 residues. Germline assignment: CDR1 MNHNS and CDR2 SASEGT. CDR3 protein: CASSPLGQGDYGYTF. CDR3 in DNA: TGTGCCAGCAGTCCCCTTGGACAGGGGGACTATGGCTACACCTTC.

The chain joins TRBV25-1 to TRBJ2-3, with TRBD1 matching over 8 bases. Germline V CDR1 and CDR2: MGHDK, SYGVNS. After removal of 5 bases from V and 8 bases from J, the junction contained 6 bases not matched to a gene. CDR3 length: 13 amino acids. CDR3 nucleotide sequence: TGTGCCAGCAGTAAACAGGGGGTGGGTACGCAGTATTTT. This codes for CASSKQGVGTQYF.

This clone appeared a single time. The chain carries TRBV6-5 and TRBJ2-7; D possibly corresponds to TRBD1 (6 bases). The CDR3 length is 14 residues. Germline V CDR1 and CDR2: MNHEY, SVGAGI. Trimming pared 5 bases from V and 3 bases from J, leaving 14 bases between. The CDR3 nucleotides are TGTGCCAGCAGTCCAGGGGTGGGGATCTACGAGCAGTACTTC. Translating gives CASSPGVGIYEQYF.

CDR3 region: CASSPRLAGGLGTDTQYF. CDR3 sequence (DNA): TGTGCCAGCTCACCCCGACTAGCGGGGGGGCTTGGCACAGATACGCAGTATTTT. The chain is built from TRBV18 and TRBJ2-3, with 14 positions matching TRBD2. The CDR3 is 18 amino acids. Germline V gene lookup returns CDR1 KGHSH and CDR2 LQKENI. V lost 3 bases, J lost 1 base, and 6 bases stayed unmatched.

The gene calls are TRBV4-1 and TRBJ2-1; D perhaps matches TRBD2 (7 bases). CDR1 is MGHRA, CDR2 YSYEKL, per germline. Trimming took 3 bases from V and 10 from J, leaving 13 bases between them. The CDR3 loop spans 13 amino acids. The CDR3 protein is CASSQPGGREQFF. DNA of the CDR3: TGCGCCAGCAGCCAGCCGGGGGGCCGGGAGCAGTTCTTC.

This clone was picked up a small number of times. V usage is TRBV5-1 and J usage is TRBJ2-1, with D uncertain. Trimming removed 4 bases from V and 7 bases from J, with 12 bases in between. Germline V CDR1 and CDR2: SGHRS, YFSETQ. There are 13 residues in the CDR3. CDR3 sequence reads: CASSATLSNEQFF. The CDR3 DNA sequence: TGCGCCAGCAGCGCCACTCTTTCTAATGAGCAGTTCTTC.

The rearrangement links TRBV7-3 to TRBJ2-6; D gene uncertain. CDR3 length: 16 residues. V was cut by 2 bases and J by 2 bases, with 10 bases left in between. Germline V gene data show CDR1 as SGHTA and CDR2 as FQGTGA. CDR3 nucleotides: TGTGCCAGCAGCTTATTCACGGGTGCTGGGGCCAACGTCCTGACTTTC. It encodes CASSLFTGAGANVLTF.

This sequence joins TRBV6-1 and TRBJ1-1; 8 nucleotides align to TRBD1. The length of the CDR3 is 13 residues. Germline CDR1 MNHNS, CDR2 SASEGT. The junction had 5 bases not matched to a gene; V was cut back by 6 bases and J by 5 bases. The CDR3 reads CASRDRVLTEAFF. Here the CDR3 DNA reads TGTGCCAGCAGGGACAGGGTATTGACTGAAGCTTTCTTT.

Only one count was recorded for this clone. The V gene is TRBV27, the J gene TRBJ2-7; 9 bases fit TRBD1. The CDR3 runs 14 residues. Germline lookup yields CDR1 MNHEY and CDR2 SMNVEV (reference sequence). The junction had 9 bases not matched to a gene; V was cut back by 5 bases and J by 7 bases. CDR3 sequence reads: CASSPTGGAREQYF. The CDR3, as DNA: TGTGCCAGCAGTCCCACAGGGGGCGCTCGGGAGCAGTACTTC.

The rearrangement links TRBV13 to TRBJ2-1, with 7 bases lining up with TRBD2. J lost 6 bases, V lost 4 bases, and 6 bases had no gene match. The CDR3 contains 14 residues. The V gene's germline CDR1 is PRHDT and CDR2 FYEKMQ (reference sequence). CDR3 coding DNA: TGTGCCAGCAGCTCCGGACTAGGCATCAATGAGCAGTTCTTC. Residues: CASSSGLGINEQFF. The variable domain in full, completed from reference TRBV13 and TRBJ2-1, reads AAGVIQSPRHLIKEKRETATLKCYPIPRHDTVYWYQQGPGQDPQFLISFYEKMQSDKGSIPDRFSAQQFSDYHSELNMSSLELGDSALYFCASSSGLGINEQFFGPGTRLTVL.

The V gene is TRBV20-1, the J gene TRBJ2-4; maybe TRBD2 (5 bases). The V and J ends lost 3 bases and 6 bases respectively, with 6 bases between them. Germline CDR1 is DFQATT and CDR2 is SNEGSKA (reference sequence). The CDR3 length is 11 residues. CDR3 DNA sequence: TGCAGTGCTAGCGAGGGAAACATTCAGTACTTC. Its translation is CSASEGNIQYF.

The J gene is TRBJ1-1, the V gene TRBV10-1; D perhaps matches TRBD1 (5 bases). The CDR3 has 14 residues. The ends were cut back, 3 bases at V and 1 base at J, with 9 bases in the middle. CDR1 and CDR2 from the germline V gene are WNHNN and SYGVQD (reference sequence). For the CDR3, the DNA is TGCGCCAGCAGTGATGGGGCTAAGAACACTGAAGCTTTCTTT. This gives the protein CASSDGAKNTEAFF.

The chain uses TRBV6-5 and TRBJ1-2, with 7 positions matching TRBD1. Germline V gene lookup returns CDR1 MNHEY and CDR2 SVGAGI. CDR3 length equals 13 residues. The V gene end was trimmed by 5 bases and the J gene end by 5 bases; junction bases not matched to a gene: 5. The CDR3 nucleotides read TGTGCCAGCAGTCGAGGGGGCCGGTATGGCTACACCTTC. It yields the protein CASSRGGRYGYTF.

This chain uses TRBV19 with TRBJ1-2; TRBD1 matches at 10 bases. In germline, CDR1 is LNHDA, CDR2 SQIVND (reference sequence). CDR3 length: 14 residues. Trimming took 9 bases from V and 5 from J; bases not matched to a gene: 9. The CDR3 here is CARIDRGLRYGYTF. Here the CDR3 DNA reads TGTGCCAGGATCGACAGGGGGCTTAGGTATGGCTACACCTTC. The full variable domain, completed using reference TRBV19 and TRBJ1-2, is DGGITQSPKYLFRKEGQNVTLSCEQNLNHDAMYWYRQDPGQGLRLIYYSQIVNDFQKGDIAEGYSVSREKKESFPLTVTSAQKNPTAFYLCARIDRGLRYGYTFGSGTRLTVV.

This clone was counted between two and nine times. The V and J genes are TRBV6-7 and TRBJ1-1; perhaps TRBD1 as D (6 bases). TRBV6-7 is marked as an open reading frame, function uncertain. This CDR3 region has 14 residues. V gave up 4 bases and J gave up 3 bases, with 12 bases separating them. CDR3 protein: CASSSLQGDTEAFF. The DNA of the CDR3 is TGTGCCAGCAGTTCCCTACAGGGAGACACTGAAGCTTTCTTT.

On this clone: The CDR3 ends on some other residue instead of the conserved phenylalanine or tryptophan, so this is likely a read error. It is unclear where the CDR3 begins or ends on the DNA, so no DNA is shown, and the CDR3 is as TCRdb lists it. This chain uses TRBV5-1 with TRBJ1-4. The CDR3 numbers 12 amino acids, ends counted. Germline CDR1 and CDR2: SGHRS and YFSETQ. This chain's CDR3 is CASSLAGERGGG.

The V call is TRBV30, the J call TRBJ1-2; D uncertain. Trimming took 2 bases from V and 4 from J, leaving 11 bases between them. Germline CDR1 GTSNPN, CDR2 SVGIG (reference sequence). This CDR3 comprises 13 residues. CDR3 nucleotide sequence: TGTGCCTGGAGTTATTTGACGGGCTATGGCTACACCTTC. It specifies CAWSYLTGYGYTF.

This chain connects TRBV28 to TRBJ2-7; tentatively, D is TRBD1 (5 bases). Germline CDR1 and CDR2: MDHEN and SYDVKM. The CDR3 has 13 amino acids. Trimming took 5 bases from V and 0 from J, leaving 8 bases between them. CDR3: CASSKGFSYEQYF. The CDR3 DNA reads TGTGCCAGCAGTAAGGGGTTCTCCTACGAGCAGTACTTC.

This CDR3 is CASSTGDENSPLHF. CDR3 in DNA: TGTGCCAGTAGTACAGGGGATGAAAATTCACCCCTCCACTTT. The chain uses TRBV19 and TRBJ1-6; D perhaps matches TRBD1 (6 bases). Germline V gene sequence: CDR1 LNHDA, CDR2 SQIVND (reference sequence). With 4 bases removed from V and 7 bases from J, the gap between germline ends came to 11 bases. This CDR3 comprises 14 residues.

The chain has TRBV18 and TRBJ2-5, with no clear D. The CDR3 covers 12 residues. Germline loops: CDR1 KGHSH, CDR2 LQKENI. V lost 3 bases and J 2 bases, leaving 4 bases between the germline ends. In DNA form, the CDR3 reads TGTGCCAGCTCACCGACTCAAGAGACCCAGTACTTC. It yields the protein CASSPTQETQYF.

The rearrangement joins TRBV19 to TRBJ1-2, with TRBD1 matching over 9 bases. The CDR3 is made up of 15 amino acids. The junction had 7 bases not matched to a gene; V was cut back by 6 bases and J by 2 bases. Per the germline V gene, CDR1 is LNHDA and CDR2 is SQIVND (reference sequence). CDR3 sequence: CASRMGQGYNYGYTF. The CDR3 coding sequence is TGTGCCAGTAGAATGGGACAGGGATACAACTATGGCTACACCTTC.

The chain couples TRBV5-6 to TRBJ1-2, with TRBD1 identical over 10 bases. The junction had 7 bases not matched to a gene; V was cut back by 3 bases and J by 8 bases. This CDR3 region has 14 residues. Germline values: CDR1 SGHDT, CDR2 YYEEEE. This chain's CDR3 is CASSWDRGFVGYTF. In DNA, the CDR3 is TGTGCCAGCAGCTGGGACAGGGGTTTCGTCGGCTACACCTTC.

This chain uses TRBV5-6 with TRBJ2-1, with 11 bases lining up with TRBD2. V lost 0 bases and J lost 2; bases outside the gene matches: 4. This CDR3 has 17 amino acids. Germline CDR1 and CDR2: SGHDT and YYEEEE. CDR3 sequence (DNA): TGTGCCAGCAGCTTGGGGCTAGCGGGGGGTCCCTACAATGAGCAGTTCTTC. Translation gives CASSLGLAGGPYNEQFF. Filled out from reference TRBV5-6 and TRBJ2-1, the complete variable domain reads DAGVTQSPTHLIKTRGQQVTLRCSPKSGHDTVSWYQQALGQGPQFIFQYYEEEERQRGNFPDRFSGHQFPNYSSELNVNALLLGDSALYLCASSLGLAGGPYNEQFFGPGTRLTVL.

The chain carries TRBV19 and TRBJ2-5; possibly TRBD2 for D (7 bases). Germline V CDR1 and CDR2: LNHDA, SQIVND (reference sequence). The V and J ends lost 5 bases and 11 bases respectively, with 18 bases between them. CDR3 length: 13 residues. CDR3 in DNA: TGTGCCAGTAGTTTGGGACTACAGGGAGAGCAGTACTTC. It codes for CASSLGLQGEQYF.